Presented here are 29 T cell receptor beta chains from one specimen sequenced in a study of beta chain features in type 1 diabetes. The investigators reverse transcribed all of the isolated RNA, so they sequenced expressed TCRB transcripts. The table came from immunoSEQ multiplex PCR; TCRdb's copy has only in-frame clones and leaves some out. The data hold approximately 730,000 clones, with around an eighth observed a single time. Findings of the study overall: Type 1 diabetes patients had moderately but significantly shorter TCRB CDR3s in all four CD4+ subsets.

No antigens are known for them. Sequenced sample: naive CD4+ T cells from blood. These receptors came from a man between 18 and 35 years old with type 1 diabetes.

This clone was seen only a few times. The rearrangement uses TRBV7-3 and TRBJ1-1, with a possible D match to TRBD1 (5 bases). From germline, CDR1 is SGHTA and CDR2 FQGTGA. The V end was cut by 4 bases, the J end by 6 bases, with 12 bases between. This CDR3 contains 13 residues. The CDR3 region has the DNA TGTGCCAGCAGCTCGCAGGGTGGCGCTGAAGCTTTCTTT. Amino acid sequence: CASSSQGGAEAFF. The variable domain in full, with the rest retrieved from reference TRBV7-3 and TRBJ1-1, is GAGVSQTPSNKVTEKGKYVELRCDPISGHTALYWYRQSLGQGPEFLIYFQGTGAADDSGLPNDRFFAVRPEGSVSTLKIQRTERGDSAVYLCASSSQGGAEAFFGQGTRLTVV.

V is TRBV5-1 and J is TRBJ2-2; 8 bases line up with TRBD1. The CDR3 loop spans 13 amino acids. J gave up 8 bases and V 4 bases, and 4 bases lay outside the gene matches. The germline V gene has CDR1 SGHRS and CDR2 YFSETQ. The CDR3 nucleotides are TGCGCCAGCAGCCCGGACAGGGCTGGGGAGCTGTTTTTT. Translated: CASSPDRAGELFF. Filled out from reference TRBV5-1 and TRBJ2-2, the complete variable domain reads KAGVTQTPRYLIKTRGQQVTLSCSPISGHRSVSWYQQTPGQGLQFLFEYFSETQRNKGNFPGRFSGRQFSNSRSEMNVSTLELGDSALYLCASSPDRAGELFFGEGSRLTVL.

The chain has TRBV15 and TRBJ2-5; unclear D gene. This CDR3 comprises 17 residues. CDR1 and CDR2 (germline): LNHNV, YYDKDF (reference sequence). Trimming took off 0 bases at V and 1 base at J, with 15 bases between the two ends. In DNA, the CDR3 is TGTGCCACCAGCAGAGATGGCAGGATATTTCGCCAAGAGACCCAGTACTTC. Translated, it gives CATSRDGRIFRQETQYF.

The chain employs TRBV5-1 and TRBJ2-3, with 8 bases fitting TRBD2. This CDR3 contains 16 residues. Germline CDR1 SGHRS, CDR2 YFSETQ. Losses at the gene ends were 4 bases for V and 4 bases for J; bases not matched to a gene: 11. Here the CDR3 reads CASSTLPGLEADTQYF. CDR3 nucleotide sequence: TGCGCCAGCAGCACGCTACCGGGACTAGAGGCAGATACGCAGTATTTT.

V gene TRBV6-5 combines with J gene TRBJ1-2; 8 nucleotides align to TRBD1. V was pared by 6 bases and J by 3 bases, with 9 bases of the junction left unmatched. Germline CDR1 and CDR2: MNHEY and SVGAGI. The CDR3 length is 15 residues. The DNA of the CDR3 is TGTGCCAGCAGATCACCGGGACAGGCCTACTATGGCTACACCTTC. Protein product: CASRSPGQAYYGYTF.

The DNA of the CDR3 is TGTGCCTGGAGTGTACACAGGGGCTATGGCTACACCTTC. Amino acid sequence: CAWSVHRGYGYTF. This chain uses TRBV30 with TRBJ1-2; 7 positions agree with TRBD1. In germline, CDR1 is GTSNPN, CDR2 SVGIG (reference sequence). J gave up 4 bases and V 0 bases, and 2 bases lay outside the gene matches. This CDR3 region has 13 residues.

This clone was counted between two and nine times. The chain joins TRBV27 to TRBJ1-1, with 7 bases matching TRBD1. V dropped 4 bases and J dropped 1; count of bases not matched to a gene: 9. CDR1 MNHEY and CDR2 SMNVEV come from the germline V gene (reference sequence). The length of the CDR3 is 16 residues. The CDR3 nucleotides are TGTGCCAGCAGTTCCATCCCGACAGGGACGAACACTGAAGCTTTCTTT. It translates to CASSSIPTGTNTEAFF.

The chain combines TRBV7-2 with TRBJ1-2, with 8 bases lining up with TRBD1. V was clipped by 4 bases and J by 3 bases; unmatched bases: 7. The germline V gene has CDR1 SGHTA and CDR2 FQGNSA. CDR3 length equals 15 residues. CDR3 sequence (DNA): TGTGCCAGCAGCTACGGACAGGGCAGTTACTATGGCTACACCTTC. This encodes CASSYGQGSYYGYTF.

This clone was observed a handful of times. The chain has TRBV30 and TRBJ2-7, with TRBD1 matching over 10 bases. CDR3 length: 16 amino acids. Germline CDR1 and CDR2: GTSNPN and SVGIG (reference sequence). The V gene end was trimmed by 5 bases and the J gene end by 0 bases; junction bases not matched to a gene: 10. CDR3 sequence (DNA): TGTGCCTGGGTCCCCCTCCGGGACAGGGGCTCCTACGAGCAGTACTTC. Translation gives CAWVPLRDRGSYEQYF. Together with reference TRBV30 and TRBJ2-7, the CDR3 gives the full variable domain: SQTIHQWPATLVQPVGSPLSLECTVEGTSNPNLYWYRQAAGRGLQLLFYSVGIGQISSEVPQNLSASRPQDRQFILSSKKLLLSDSGFYLCAWVPLRDRGSYEQYFGPGTRLTVT.

This clone was recorded a few times. The CDR3 protein is CASSFFPHGYTF. The CDR3, as DNA: TGTGCCAGCAGTTTCTTCCCTCATGGCTACACCTTC. The gene calls are TRBV28 and TRBJ1-2; D gene unclear. CDR1 is MDHEN and CDR2 is SYDVKM in the germline V gene. V lost 3 bases and J lost 6, with 8 bases in between. The length of the CDR3 is 12 residues.

Regarding this clone: Other DNA sequences in this specimen translate into the identical CDR3. The J gene is TRBJ2-7, the V gene TRBV7-2; 8 bases map to TRBD1. The CDR3 loop spans 15 amino acids. The ends lost 3 bases at V and 1 base at J; junction bases unmatched: 5. Germline V gene sequence: CDR1 SGHTA, CDR2 FQGNSA. The CDR3 DNA reads as TGTGCCAGCAGCTTGGCCGGGACAGGTTCCTACGAGCAGTACTTC. It codes for CASSLAGTGSYEQYF.

J is TRBJ1-5 and V is TRBV5-8, with a weak D call TRBD1 (5 bases). The CDR3 loop spans 15 amino acids. Germline CDR1 reads SGHTS; CDR2 reads YDEGEE. With 4 bases removed from V and 9 bases from J, the gap between germline ends came to 20 bases. This CDR3 is CASSPAGTNTWPQHF. CDR3 DNA sequence: TGTGCCAGCAGCCCTGCCGGGACGAATACGTGGCCCCAGCATTTT.

The CDR3 is CASSEDQETQYF. The CDR3 DNA follows: TGCGCCAGCAGTGAAGATCAGGAGACCCAGTACTTC. The V and J genes are TRBV10-1 and TRBJ2-5; D is unclear. The V end was cut by 3 bases, the J end by 5 bases, with 7 bases between. The CDR3 sequence is 12 residues long. Germline lookup yields CDR1 WNHNN and CDR2 SYGVQD (reference sequence).

The CDR3 loop reads CASSQIRDSLYNEQFF. CDR3 sequence (DNA): TGCGCCAGCAGCCAGATCCGGGACAGCTTATACAATGAGCAGTTCTTC. The V call is TRBV4-1, the J call TRBJ2-1, with 7 bases lining up with TRBD1. J gave up 4 bases and V 3 bases, and 9 bases lay outside the gene matches. In germline, CDR1 is MGHRA, CDR2 YSYEKL. The CDR3 sequence is 16 residues long.

The chain couples TRBV7-2 to TRBJ2-2, with D perhaps TRBD1 (7 bases). The germline gives CDR1 SGHTA, CDR2 FQGNSA. The CDR3 extends over 14 amino acids. Between the trimmed V and J ends, which lost 2 bases and 7 bases, there was a span of 11 bases. As DNA, the CDR3 is TGTGCCAGCAGCTTACGCAGGGGGGACGGGGAGCTGTTTTTT. This sequence encodes CASSLRRGDGELFF.

This chain joins TRBV7-9 and TRBJ1-6, with a tentative D call TRBD1 (5 bases). The germline V gene has CDR1 SEHNR and CDR2 FQNEAQ (reference sequence). This CDR3 spans 15 amino acids. Deletions cut 6 bases from V and 5 bases from J, with 14 bases between. In nucleotides, the CDR3 is TGTGCCAGCAGTCTCATGGGGCTCGATAATTCACCCCTCCACTTT. Translating it yields CASSLMGLDNSPLHF.

This clone turned up a few times. The V gene is TRBV6-5, the J gene TRBJ1-2; TRBD1 is a possible D gene (6 bases). This CDR3 has 15 amino acids. Germline CDR1 and CDR2: MNHEY and SVGAGI. Trimming removed 7 bases from V and 5 bases from J, with 20 bases in between. CDR3 region: CASTQRGMEPYGYTF. The CDR3 DNA reads as TGTGCCAGCACCCAAAGGGGGATGGAACCATATGGCTACACCTTC.

This clone was observed a few times. The chain combines TRBV7-6 with TRBJ1-5; 7 positions agree with TRBD1. V dropped 5 bases and J dropped 0; count of bases not matched to a gene: 10. The CDR3 sequence is 17 residues long. Germline CDR1 is SGHVS and CDR2 is FNYEAQ. CDR3 sequence: CASSLRDRRDSNQPQHF. The CDR3 nucleotides are TGTGCCAGCAGCCTCCGGGACAGAAGGGATAGCAATCAGCCCCAGCATTTT.

The CDR3 nucleotides are TGTGCCTGGACCCCACCGGGCCCCTACATTCAGTACTTC. Translated, it gives CAWTPPGPYIQYF. This chain links TRBV30 with TRBJ2-4; D not certain. Germline loops: CDR1 GTSNPN, CDR2 SVGIG (reference sequence). V was pared by 4 bases and J by 8 bases, with 15 bases between. CDR3 length: 13 amino acids.

The chain joins TRBV5-1 to TRBJ2-7; D is perhaps TRBD1 (6 bases). The CDR3 covers 14 residues. In germline, CDR1 is SGHRS, CDR2 YFSETQ. The ends were cut back, 2 bases at V and 0 bases at J, with 9 bases in the middle. The CDR3 protein is CASSFRDTSYEQYF. The CDR3 nucleotides are TGCGCCAGCAGCTTCCGGGACACCTCCTACGAGCAGTACTTC.

Comments on this clone: Distinct nucleotide sequences in the sample also encode this CDR3. V usage is TRBV18 and J usage is TRBJ1-1; 7 bases line up with TRBD1. With 3 bases clipped from V and 2 bases from J, the junction kept 3 bases outside the gene matches. Looked up from germline, CDR1 is KGHSH and CDR2 is LQKENI. The CDR3 spans 14 residues. This CDR3 reads CASSPQGDNTEAFF. CDR3 in DNA: TGTGCCAGCTCACCCCAGGGGGACAACACTGAAGCTTTCTTT.

Only a few counts were recorded for this clone. The V and J genes are TRBV25-1 and TRBJ1-4; no clear D. V was cut by 3 bases and J by 0 bases, with 17 bases left in between. CDR3 length equals 18 residues. From germline, CDR1 is MGHDK and CDR2 SYGVNS. The CDR3 DNA reads TGTGCCAGCAGTGATCAAGGACCCTCACTTCCAACTAATGAAAAACTGTTTTTT. Its protein is CASSDQGPSLPTNEKLFF.

V usage is TRBV6-1 and J usage is TRBJ2-2; 8 bases are a match to TRBD1. The CDR3 extends over 18 amino acids. Germline lookup yields CDR1 MNHNS and CDR2 SASEGT. V gave up 0 bases and J gave up 5 bases; unmatched junction bases: 11. CDR3 loop: CASSEALGQASGTGELFF. The CDR3 region has the DNA TGTGCCAGCAGTGAAGCGCTGGGACAGGCGTCAGGTACCGGGGAGCTGTTTTTT.

The rearrangement links TRBV10-3 to TRBJ1-1; no reliable D call. In germline, CDR1 is ENHRY, CDR2 SYGVKD. Trimming stripped 3 bases from V and 6 bases from J, with 5 bases between. The CDR3 is 11 residues long. For the CDR3, the DNA is TGTGCCATCAGTGAAGGCCCTGAAGCTTTCTTT. Residues: CAISEGPEAFF.

This rearrangement joins TRBV29-1 to TRBJ2-5; perhaps TRBD1 as D (6 bases). This CDR3 is 13 amino acids long. V gave up 2 bases and J gave up 5 bases, with 12 bases separating them. CDR1 and CDR2 from the germline V gene are SQVTM and ANQGSEA. CDR3 residues: CSVEQGPGETQYF. The CDR3 nucleotides read TGCAGCGTTGAACAGGGGCCCGGGGAGACCCAGTACTTC.

The rearrangement joins TRBV2 to TRBJ1-4, with a tentative D call TRBD1 (5 bases). Germline lookup yields CDR1 SNHLY and CDR2 FYNNEI. The V end was cut by 4 bases, the J end by 0 bases, with 9 bases between. The CDR3 is 15 amino acids. This chain's CDR3 is CASSGQGATNEKLFF. The DNA for the CDR3 is TGTGCCAGCAGTGGGCAGGGCGCAACTAATGAAAAACTGTTTTTT.

This clone was detected a few times. V and J are TRBV5-4 and TRBJ2-3, with TRBD2 matching 13 bases. Unmatched junction bases numbered 4, after V lost 5 bases and J lost 4 bases. CDR3 length: 15 residues. Germline assignment: CDR1 SGHNT and CDR2 YYREEE (reference sequence). As DNA, the CDR3 is TGTGCCAGCAGTTCGACTAGCGGGGGGCCAGATACGCAGTATTTT. Its translation is CASSSTSGGPDTQYF.

On this clone itself: Other DNA sequences in this specimen translate into the identical CDR3. CDR3 nucleotides: TGTGCCTGGAGTGTAGGAACGCCAACTAATGAAAAACTGTTTTTT. Encoded protein: CAWSVGTPTNEKLFF. The chain employs TRBV30 and TRBJ1-4, with D hard to call. CDR1 is GTSNPN and CDR2 is SVGIG in the germline V gene (reference sequence). V lost 0 bases to trimming and J lost 0 bases, with 8 bases between them. CDR3 length: 15 residues.

This clone was seen more than once but under ten times. V gene TRBV7-9 combines with J gene TRBJ2-7; 9 bases map to TRBD1. Per the germline V gene, CDR1 is SEHNR and CDR2 is FQNEAQ (reference sequence). Unmatched junction bases numbered 5, after V lost 3 bases and J lost 2 bases. The CDR3 has 15 residues. CDR3 loop: CASSFGQGSTYEQYF. The CDR3, as DNA: TGTGCCAGCAGCTTCGGACAGGGGTCCACCTACGAGCAGTACTTC.